This TCR beta chain is from a study of cytomegalovirus exposure and HLA in healthy donors. The PCR ran on 60 Vbeta and 13 Jbeta primers. Some clones are missing from TCRdb's copy, which holds only in-frame ones; the method was immunoSEQ multiplex PCR. Of under 200,000 clones listed, approximately 80% are singletons. Germline values: CDR1 ENHRY, CDR2 SYGVKD. The CDR3 consists of 15 residues. The V end was cut by 5 bases, the J end by 4 bases, with 15 bases between. Points from the study as a whole: As was reported, the HLA-A and HLA-B alleles of most subjects were accurately predicted from TCR beta sequences. The study dropped some indistinguishable V segments, TRBV6-2 and TRBV6-3 among them.

Comment on this clone: Its antigen is still unknown.

The chain recombines TRBV10-3 with TRBJ2-1; D is possibly TRBD2 (6 bases). The sequenced material came from PBMCs. This TCR derives from a woman aged 30 to 39 in good health and CMV-seropositive. The CDR3 DNA reads as TGTGCCATCAGTCGCCGGGACTCCTCTTACAATGAGCAGTTCTTC. Its translation is CAISRRDSSYNEQFF.